This T cell receptor beta chain was documented in a study of T cell responses to AZD1222 COVID-19 vaccine. Repertoires were generated with immunoSEQ multiplex PCR, while TCRdb's copy carries only in-frame clones and drops some. Among some 100,000 clones, around 87% were seen once, and the ten largest hold 3% to 4%. The CDR3 spans 17 residues. Per germline, CDR1 MNHEY and CDR2 SMNVEV (reference sequence). The V gene lost 5 bases and the J gene lost 7 bases, with 23 bases spanning the gap. The sequences come from peripheral blood, collected on day 0 of AZD1222 vaccination. This TCR came from an adult in good health. The chain links TRBV27 to TRBJ2-2, with a weak D call TRBD2 (5 bases). CDR3 loop: CASSVHPPSGEGGELFF. In nucleotides, the CDR3 is TGTGCCAGCAGTGTCCACCCTCCCAGCGGCGAGGGCGGGGAGCTGTTTTTT.